Listed below are T cell receptor beta chains from one sample, sequenced in a study of blood T cells in healthy people across ages. TCRdb reprocessed the 5' RACE reads with MiXCR, giving one entry per CDR3 protein. This sample has roughly 1.5 million distinct CDR3 sequences, with roughly two fifths found just once. Sample: blood. These receptors came from a young woman in good health. Each CDR3 is given with its conserved first and last residue. The D gene is left open where the match is weak. A row's size may be missing; if present it is once, few, many or a size class.

V gene: TRBV20-1; J gene: TRBJ1-2; D gene: -; clone size: -; CDR3 DNA: TGCAGTGCTAAATCATTCGGACATTATCAGAACTATGGCTACACCTTC; CDR3 protein: CSAKSFGHYQNYGYTF
V gene: TRBV6-5; J gene: TRBJ2-5; D gene: -; clone size: few; CDR3 DNA: TGTGCCAGCAGTTACATGGGCCGGGGGGCACAAGAGACCCAGTACTTC; CDR3 protein: CASSYMGRGAQETQYF
V gene: TRBV4-2; J gene: TRBJ2-3; D gene: -; clone size: -; CDR3 DNA: TGTGCCAGCAGCCAGGCGGGACTTGACACAGATACGCAGTATTTT; CDR3 protein: CASSQAGLDTDTQYF
V gene: TRBV20-1; J gene: TRBJ2-3; D gene: TRBD2; clone size: -; CDR3 DNA: TGCAGTGCTAGAGATCACCTAGCGGCTAGCACAGATACGCAGTATTTT; CDR3 protein: CSARDHLAASTDTQYF
V gene: TRBV5-1; J gene: TRBJ2-4; D gene: -; clone size: -; CDR3 DNA: TGCGCCAGCAGCTTGGCCCCGGCAGGGGGAGGCATTCAGTACTTC; CDR3 protein: CASSLAPAGGGIQYF
V gene: TRBV28; J gene: TRBJ1-1; D gene: TRBD1; clone size: once; CDR3 DNA: TGTGCCAGCAGTGCGATAGGGACAGGGTCGTCTGAAGCTTTCTTT; CDR3 protein: CASSAIGTGSSEAFF
V gene: TRBV7-2; J gene: TRBJ2-5; D gene: -; clone size: -; CDR3 DNA: TGTGCCAGCAGCCCACAGGGTCTTAAGGAAGAGACCCAGTACTTC; CDR3 protein: CASSPQGLKEETQYF
V gene: TRBV6-5; J gene: TRBJ2-3; D gene: -; clone size: -; CDR3 DNA: TGTGCCAGCAGTTACGGCCCCCTCACTGATACGCAGTATTTT; CDR3 protein: CASSYGPLTDTQYF
V gene: TRBV6-6; J gene: TRBJ2-1; D gene: -; clone size: few; CDR3 DNA: TGTGCCAGCAGTTACTCGTATGACCTATACAATGAGCAGTTCTTC; CDR3 protein: CASSYSYDLYNEQFF
V gene: TRBV7-9; J gene: TRBJ1-6; D gene: -; clone size: -; CDR3 DNA: TGTGCCAGCAGCTTACTTGAGTCACCCCTCCACTTT; CDR3 protein: CASSLLESPLHF
V gene: TRBV10-3; J gene: TRBJ2-3; D gene: -; clone size: -; CDR3 DNA: TGTGCCATCAGTGACGTCGTATCCTTCACAGATACGCAGTATTTT; CDR3 protein: CAISDVVSFTDTQYF
V gene: TRBV29-1; J gene: TRBJ2-1; D gene: -; clone size: few; CDR3 DNA: TGCAGCGTTGAAGTTGGGGTGAAAGTCAATGAGCAGTTCTTC; CDR3 protein: CSVEVGVKVNEQFF
V gene: TRBV5-6; J gene: TRBJ1-5; D gene: TRBD1; clone size: -; CDR3 DNA: TGTGCCAGCAGCTTTGGGACAGTAAGTGGTCAGCCCCAGCATTTT; CDR3 protein: CASSFGTVSGQPQHF
V gene: TRBV29-1; J gene: TRBJ1-2; D gene: TRBD1; clone size: many; CDR3 DNA: TGCAGCGTTCTTAATACCGGGACAGATGGCTACACCTTC; CDR3 protein: CSVLNTGTDGYTF
V gene: TRBV27; J gene: TRBJ1-1; D gene: -; clone size: -; CDR3 DNA: TGTGCCAGCCGAACAGGTTTGAGGACTGAAGCTTTCTTT; CDR3 protein: CASRTGLRTEAFF
V gene: TRBV11-2; J gene: TRBJ1-2; D gene: TRBD1; clone size: -; CDR3 DNA: TGTGCCAGCAGCCCCCCGGGACAGGGGAGACATGGCTACACCTTC; CDR3 protein: CASSPPGQGRHGYTF
V gene: TRBV4-3; J gene: TRBJ2-6; D gene: TRBD2; clone size: -; CDR3 DNA: TGCGCCAGCAGCCATGCTAGCGGGAGAAAGTTGGGGGCCAACGTCCTGACTTTC; CDR3 protein: CASSHASGRKLGANVLTF
V gene: TRBV6-1; J gene: TRBJ2-1; D gene: TRBD2; clone size: -; CDR3 DNA: TGTGCCAGCAGTGGGCGAGTAGCGGGGGGCCCAAATGAGCAGTTCTTC; CDR3 protein: CASSGRVAGGPNEQFF
V gene: TRBV12-3/TRBV12-4; J gene: TRBJ2-1; D gene: -; clone size: -; CDR3 DNA: TGTGCCAGCAGTTTGAATCAGGGGCGTTCGGGAGCGTTCTACAATGAGCAGTTCTTC; CDR3 protein: CASSLNQGRSGAFYNEQFF
V gene: TRBV4-2; J gene: TRBJ2-4; D gene: TRBD2; clone size: few; CDR3 DNA: TGTGCCAGCAGCCAAGATAGTGGGTTAGTAGCGGGGGGAGAGGTCAACATTCAGTACTTC; CDR3 protein: CASSQDSGLVAGGEVNIQYF
V gene: TRBV30; J gene: TRBJ1-5; D gene: -; clone size: -; CDR3 DNA: TGTGCCTGGAGTGTAAGTAGGCCGGGGCCCCAGCATTTT; CDR3 protein: CAWSVSRPGPQHF
V gene: TRBV7-9; J gene: TRBJ1-1; D gene: -; clone size: -; CDR3 DNA: TGTGCCAGCAGTTCCCAGGGGAAGGCTGAAGCTTTCTTT; CDR3 protein: CASSSQGKAEAFF
V gene: TRBV20-1; J gene: TRBJ1-5; D gene: -; clone size: once; CDR3 DNA: TGCAGTGCTAGAGGTAATTTTGGCAGGGGAGACAATCAGCCCCAGCATTTT; CDR3 protein: CSARGNFGRGDNQPQHF
V gene: TRBV6-5; J gene: TRBJ2-3; D gene: -; clone size: -; CDR3 DNA: TGTGCCAGCAGTTACGCCTCGGCGGGTAGCACAGATACGCAGTATTTT; CDR3 protein: CASSYASAGSTDTQYF
V gene: TRBV2; J gene: TRBJ2-7; D gene: -; clone size: few; CDR3 DNA: TGTGCCAGCGGAATAGCCGACGAGCAGTACTTC; CDR3 protein: CASGIADEQYF
V gene: TRBV7-9; J gene: TRBJ2-1; D gene: -; clone size: -; CDR3 DNA: TGTGCCAGCAGCCCCCCCAGTTGGGCCCCGACTTACAATGAGCAGTTCTTC; CDR3 protein: CASSPPSWAPTYNEQFF
V gene: TRBV7-2; J gene: TRBJ2-7; D gene: -; clone size: many; CDR3 DNA: TGTGCCAGCAGTTTATACAATGAGCAGTACTTC; CDR3 protein: CASSLYNEQYF
V gene: TRBV29-1; J gene: TRBJ2-5; D gene: TRBD1; clone size: -; CDR3 DNA: TGCAGCGTTGGGGAACCAGGGGGCATGAAGACCCAGTACTTC; CDR3 protein: CSVGEPGGMKTQYF
V gene: TRBV5-1; J gene: TRBJ1-1; D gene: -; clone size: few; CDR3 DNA: TGCGCCAGCAGCTTGGATATGGGTTGGAGCACTGAAGCTTTCTTT; CDR3 protein: CASSLDMGWSTEAFF
V gene: TRBV24-1; J gene: TRBJ2-1; D gene: TRBD2; clone size: -; CDR3 DNA: TGTGCCACCAGTGATTTAGGACTAGCGGGAATCTACAATGAGCAGTTCTTC; CDR3 protein: CATSDLGLAGIYNEQFF
V gene: TRBV6-2/TRBV6-3; J gene: TRBJ1-5; D gene: -; clone size: once; CDR3 DNA: TGTGCCAGCAGACACCGGGGATACGATCAGCCCCAGCATTTT; CDR3 protein: CASRHRGYDQPQHF
V gene: TRBV20-1; J gene: TRBJ1-2; D gene: -; clone size: -; CDR3 DNA: TGCAGTGCCTCGGGGGGATATAACTATGGCTACACCTTC; CDR3 protein: CSASGGYNYGYTF
V gene: TRBV12-3/TRBV12-4; J gene: TRBJ1-2; D gene: -; clone size: many; CDR3 DNA: TGTGCCAGCAGTTCCCGGGGGGTTAACTATGGCTACACCTTC; CDR3 protein: CASSSRGVNYGYTF
V gene: TRBV25-1; J gene: TRBJ1-1; D gene: TRBD1; clone size: -; CDR3 DNA: TGTGCCAGCAGCGGGACAGGTACTCTGAACACTGAAGCTTTCTTT; CDR3 protein: CASSGTGTLNTEAFF
V gene: TRBV29-1; J gene: TRBJ2-7; D gene: -; clone size: -; CDR3 DNA: TGCAGCGTATCCGGGATGCATAATAACTACGAGCAGTACTTC; CDR3 protein: CSVSGMHNNYEQYF
V gene: TRBV5-1; J gene: TRBJ2-1; D gene: -; clone size: few; CDR3 DNA: TGCGCCAGCAGCTTGGGCCCCCACGGTGAGCAGTTCTTC; CDR3 protein: CASSLGPHGEQFF
V gene: TRBV28; J gene: TRBJ2-7; D gene: TRBD2; clone size: few; CDR3 DNA: TGTGCCAGCAGTTTCCCTAGCGGGAGTTGGTACGAGCAGTACTTC; CDR3 protein: CASSFPSGSWYEQYF
V gene: TRBV30; J gene: TRBJ2-3; D gene: -; clone size: few; CDR3 DNA: TGTGCCTGGGCGCAGTCCACAGATACGCAGTATTTT; CDR3 protein: CAWAQSTDTQYF
V gene: TRBV28; J gene: TRBJ1-2; D gene: -; clone size: once; CDR3 DNA: TGTGCCAGCAGTTTTCCCGGTCAAGATCTCAGGGGCTATGGCTACACCTTC; CDR3 protein: CASSFPGQDLRGYGYTF
V gene: TRBV28; J gene: TRBJ2-1; D gene: TRBD1; clone size: -; CDR3 DNA: TGTGCCAGCAGTTCAGGGGGTGCGCACCAAGAGACCCAGTTCTTC; CDR3 protein: CASSSGGAHQETQFF
V gene: TRBV4-3; J gene: TRBJ1-1; D gene: -; clone size: few; CDR3 DNA: TGCGCCAGCAGCCAAGATAGGCAGCTTGGGGCTTTCTTT; CDR3 protein: CASSQDRQLGAFF
V gene: TRBV15; J gene: TRBJ1-2; D gene: -; clone size: -; CDR3 DNA: TGTGCCACCAGCAGAGTTGGCCCTGCGTATGGCTACACCTTC; CDR3 protein: CATSRVGPAYGYTF
V gene: TRBV7-8; J gene: TRBJ1-1; D gene: -; clone size: few; CDR3 DNA: TGTGCCAGCAGCTACTTGGGGGGAGGGGACACTGAAGCTTTCTTT; CDR3 protein: CASSYLGGGDTEAFF
V gene: TRBV2; J gene: TRBJ2-1; D gene: -; clone size: few; CDR3 DNA: TGTGCCAGCAGTGTGGGCCTTGAGCAGTTCTTC; CDR3 protein: CASSVGLEQFF
V gene: TRBV20-1; J gene: TRBJ1-2; D gene: -; clone size: -; CDR3 DNA: TGCAGTGCTAGATTAAAGACCTATGGCTACACCTTC; CDR3 protein: CSARLKTYGYTF
V gene: TRBV6-5; J gene: TRBJ2-5; D gene: -; clone size: -; CDR3 DNA: TGTGCCAGCAGTTACGGCAGCAGACAAGAGACCCAGTACTTC; CDR3 protein: CASSYGSRQETQYF
V gene: TRBV3-1; J gene: TRBJ2-7; D gene: -; clone size: -; CDR3 DNA: TGTGCCAGCAGCCCACAAGGAGACCTCCTCTACGAGCAGTACTTC; CDR3 protein: CASSPQGDLLYEQYF
V gene: TRBV7-9; J gene: TRBJ1-6; D gene: TRBD1; clone size: -; CDR3 DNA: TGTGCCAGCAGCTCCAGGGACAGGGGCTATAATGCACCCCTCCACTTT; CDR3 protein: CASSSRDRGYNAPLHF
V gene: TRBV13; J gene: TRBJ2-5; D gene: TRBD2; clone size: -; CDR3 DNA: TGTGCCAGCGGCTTTACCGGGACTAACCAAGAGACCCAGTACTTC; CDR3 protein: CASGFTGTNQETQYF
V gene: TRBV2; J gene: TRBJ2-1; D gene: -; clone size: few; CDR3 DNA: TGTGCCAGCAGTGTAATGCCAGTCAGCTCCTACAATGAGCAGTTCTTC; CDR3 protein: CASSVMPVSSYNEQFF
V gene: TRBV25-1; J gene: TRBJ2-1; D gene: TRBD2; clone size: -; CDR3 DNA: TGTGCCAGCAGTGATCGGGCGGGGGACCCTTGGTGCCGGCAGTTCTTC; CDR3 protein: CASSDRAGDPWCRQFF